This T cell receptor beta chain was documented in a study of T cells in Graves' hyperthyroidism and ophthalmopathy. The investigators amplified TCR beta CDR3 regions from RNA transcripts. In the first-round RT-PCR of the TCR CDR3, the HTBI primer set was used. Each CDR3 protein gets one entry after TCRdb re-called the multiplex PCR reads with MiXCR. Found here are 400,000 or so distinct CDR3 sequences, roughly an eighth of them singletons; the top ten hold 25% to 30%. In this sample, this clonotype turned up a few times. The antigen remains unidentified. Disease lasting under 3 months, a NOSPECS grade of at least 4, and a Clinical Activity Score of at least 3 were features of the ophthalmopathy patients. Those patients with uncontrolled infection, other autoimmune disease, pregnancy or lactation were excluded. Cells are PBMCs isolated from over 7.5 ml of fresh blood. Findings and limits, study-wide: A model of 13 V-J features distinguished ophthalmopathy from stable hyperthyroidism.

The CDR3 loop spans 15 amino acids. Trimming took 8 bases from V and 0 from J; bases not matched to a gene: 4. Sequencing was carried out using blood. This chain connects TRBV12-3 or TRBV12-4 to TRBJ2-4, with 10 bases fitting TRBD2. This receptor was taken from a man in his fifties with Graves' ophthalmopathy. The CDR3 DNA sequence: TGTGCCAGCGGGACTAGCGTACTAGCCAAAAACATTCAGTACTTC. As protein: CASGTSVLAKNIQYF.